This TCR beta chain was captured by sequencing in a study of OX40 agonist ivuxolimab in advanced cancers. Study in general: Allowance was made for prior anti-PD-1, anti-PD-L1 or anti-CTLA-4 therapy, and roughly 39% had some.

Here immunoSEQ multiplex PCR was the method, and the copy in TCRdb shows in-frame clones only, minus some. The table lists tens of thousands of clones, under 90% of them singletons, with 2% to 2.5% in the top ten. Germline loops: CDR1 MNHEY, CDR2 SMNVEV (reference sequence). V was clipped by 6 bases and J by 4 bases, with 14 bases between them. The CDR3 length is 14 residues. Sequences were derived from CD4+ or CD8+ T cells sorted from blood, sampled in a trial of the OX40 agonist ivuxolimab. The chain combines TRBV27 with TRBJ2-3; D might be TRBD2 (6 bases). The receptor's source is an adult with an advanced solid tumor such as melanoma, head and neck, liver or kidney cancer. The CDR3 region is CASRGTFFADTQYF. The CDR3 DNA sequence: TGTGCCAGCAGAGGGACTTTTTTCGCAGATACGCAGTATTTT.